This TCR beta chain stems from a study of blood T cell repertoires in COVID-19. Original processing methods: The assay estimated nucleated cells by amplifying reference gene primers. The data were produced by immunoSEQ multiplex PCR, yet TCRdb's version contains in-frame clones alone and is incomplete. The DNA was the basis for D and trimming; V, J and clone size are from that table. The sample yields 150,000 to 200,000 clones, roughly 83% seen once. The CDR3 has 16 residues. The V and J ends lost 0 bases and 6 bases respectively, with 15 bases between them. Germline loops: CDR1 SGHRS, CDR2 YFSETQ. The chain joins TRBV5-1 to TRBJ2-2; D may be TRBD1 (6 bases). The clonotype originates from a woman aged 55-75 years who had recovered from COVID-19. What was sequenced was PBMCs or T cells enriched from blood (not recorded which). CDR3 bases: TGCGCCAGCAGCTTGGCCGGCAGGGGATTAGCCGGGGAGCTGTTTTTT. The encoded protein is CASSLAGRGLAGELFF.